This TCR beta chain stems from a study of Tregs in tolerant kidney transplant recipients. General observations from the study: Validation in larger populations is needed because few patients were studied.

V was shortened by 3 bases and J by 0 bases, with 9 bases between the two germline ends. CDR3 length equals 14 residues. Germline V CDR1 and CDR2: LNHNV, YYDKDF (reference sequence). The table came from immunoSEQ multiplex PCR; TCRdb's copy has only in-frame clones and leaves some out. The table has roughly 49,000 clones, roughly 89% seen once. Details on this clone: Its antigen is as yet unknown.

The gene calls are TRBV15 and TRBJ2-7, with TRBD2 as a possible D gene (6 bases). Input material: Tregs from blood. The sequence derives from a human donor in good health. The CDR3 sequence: CATSSGLTSYEQYF. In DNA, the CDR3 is TGTGCCACCAGCAGCGGACTAACCTCCTACGAGCAGTACTTC.